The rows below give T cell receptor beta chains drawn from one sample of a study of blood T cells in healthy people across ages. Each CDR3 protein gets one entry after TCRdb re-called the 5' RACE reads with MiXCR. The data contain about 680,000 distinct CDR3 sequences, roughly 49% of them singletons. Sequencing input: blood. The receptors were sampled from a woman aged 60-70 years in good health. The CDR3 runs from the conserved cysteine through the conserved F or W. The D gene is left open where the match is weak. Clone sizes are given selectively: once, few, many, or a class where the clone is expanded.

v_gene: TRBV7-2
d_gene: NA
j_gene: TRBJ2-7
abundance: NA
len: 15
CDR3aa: CASSLDAAGYNEQYF
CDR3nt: TGTGCCAGCAGCTTAGATGCAGCGGGCTACAATGAGCAGTACTTC

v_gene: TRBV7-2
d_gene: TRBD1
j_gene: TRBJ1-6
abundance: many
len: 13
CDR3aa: CASSPNRGTPLHF
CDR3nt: TGTGCCAGCAGCCCAAACAGGGGTACACCCCTCCACTTT

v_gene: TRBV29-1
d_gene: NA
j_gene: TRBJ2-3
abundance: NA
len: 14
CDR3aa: CSVESSVAQDTQYF
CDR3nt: TGCAGCGTTGAAAGTAGCGTGGCACAGGATACGCAGTATTTT

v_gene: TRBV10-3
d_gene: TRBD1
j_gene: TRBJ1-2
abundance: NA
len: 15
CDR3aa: CAISGLGTGEHGYTF
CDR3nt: TGTGCCATCAGTGGTCTTGGGACAGGGGAACATGGCTACACCTTC

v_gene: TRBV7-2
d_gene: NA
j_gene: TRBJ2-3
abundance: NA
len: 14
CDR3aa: CASSLETSTDTQYF
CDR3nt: TGTGCCAGCAGCTTAGAGACTAGCACAGATACGCAGTATTTT

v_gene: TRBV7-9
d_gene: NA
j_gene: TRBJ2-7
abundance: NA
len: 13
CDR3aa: CASSLEYTYEQYF
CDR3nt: TGTGCCAGCAGCTTGGAGTACACCTACGAGCAGTACTTC

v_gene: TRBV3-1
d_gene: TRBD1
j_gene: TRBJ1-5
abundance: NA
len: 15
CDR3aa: CASSQDPQGAQPQHF
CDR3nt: TGTGCCAGCAGCCAAGATCCACAGGGGGCACAGCCCCAGCATTTT

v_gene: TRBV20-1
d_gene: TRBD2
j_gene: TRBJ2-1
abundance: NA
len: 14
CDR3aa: CSARGRTSIGEQFF
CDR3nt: TGCAGTGCTAGGGGTCGGACTAGCATCGGTGAGCAGTTCTTC

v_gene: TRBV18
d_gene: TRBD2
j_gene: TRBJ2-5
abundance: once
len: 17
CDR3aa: CASSPPSGRGGSNEQYF
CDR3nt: TGTGCCAGCTCACCACCTAGCGGGCGGGGCGGCTCCAATGAGCAGTACTTC

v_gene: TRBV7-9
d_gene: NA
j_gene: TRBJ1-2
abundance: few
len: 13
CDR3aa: CASGTRGSYGYTF
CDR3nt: TGTGCCAGCGGTACCAGGGGATCGTATGGCTACACCTTC

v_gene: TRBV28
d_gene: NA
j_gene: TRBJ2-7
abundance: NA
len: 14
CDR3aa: CASRPGTNLYEQYF
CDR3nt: TGTGCCAGCAGGCCCGGGACAAATCTTTACGAGCAGTACTTC

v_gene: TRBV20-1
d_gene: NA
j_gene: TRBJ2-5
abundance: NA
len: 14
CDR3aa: CSAASLGPRETQYF
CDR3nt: TGCAGTGCTGCCTCCCTCGGCCCCCGAGAGACCCAGTACTTC

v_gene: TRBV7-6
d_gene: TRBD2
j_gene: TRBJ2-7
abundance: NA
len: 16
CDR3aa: CASSLAAGGVAYEQYF
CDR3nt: TGTGCCAGCAGCTTAGCAGCGGGAGGGGTCGCCTACGAGCAGTACTTC

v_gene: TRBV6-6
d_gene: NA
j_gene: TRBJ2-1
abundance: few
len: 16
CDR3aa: CASRGLAGKTYNEQFF
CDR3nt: TGTGCCAGCAGGGGACTGGCGGGGAAAACCTACAATGAGCAGTTCTTC

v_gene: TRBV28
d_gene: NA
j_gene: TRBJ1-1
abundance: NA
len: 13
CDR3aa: CASSVNRVSEAFF
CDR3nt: TGTGCCAGCAGTGTAAACAGGGTCTCTGAAGCTTTCTTT

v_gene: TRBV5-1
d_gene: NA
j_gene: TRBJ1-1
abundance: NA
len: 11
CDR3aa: CVSSLADEAFF
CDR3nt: TGCGTCAGCAGCTTGGCAGATGAAGCTTTCTTT

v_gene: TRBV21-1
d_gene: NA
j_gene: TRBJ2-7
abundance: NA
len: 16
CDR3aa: CAIPREAGAIPDEQYF
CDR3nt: TGTGCCATCCCCAGGGAGGCGGGAGCCATACCCGACGAGCAGTACTTC

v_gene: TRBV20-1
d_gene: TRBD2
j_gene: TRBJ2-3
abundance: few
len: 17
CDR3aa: CSASPPRLAGNTDTQYF
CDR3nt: TGCAGTGCTAGTCCCCCACGACTAGCGGGAAACACAGATACGCAGTATTTT

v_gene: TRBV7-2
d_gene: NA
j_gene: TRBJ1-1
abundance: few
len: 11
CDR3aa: CASSLLAGAFF
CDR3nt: TGTGCCAGCAGCTTATTGGCGGGCGCTTTCTTT

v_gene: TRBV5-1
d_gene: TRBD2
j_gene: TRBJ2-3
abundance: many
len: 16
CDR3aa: CASSLGSGRTTDTQYF
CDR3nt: TGCGCCAGCAGCTTGGGGAGCGGGAGGACCACAGATACGCAGTATTTT

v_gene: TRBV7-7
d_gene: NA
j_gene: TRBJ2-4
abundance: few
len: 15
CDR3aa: CASSLYCPAKNIQYF
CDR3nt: TGTGCCAGCAGCTTGTATTGTCCAGCCAAAAACATTCAGTACTTC

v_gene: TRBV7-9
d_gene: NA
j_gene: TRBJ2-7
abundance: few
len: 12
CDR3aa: CASRGLTYEQYF
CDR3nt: TGTGCCAGCCGGGGCCTTACCTACGAGCAGTACTTC

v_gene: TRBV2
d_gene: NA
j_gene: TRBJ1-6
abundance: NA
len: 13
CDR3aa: CASMGGKGAPLHF
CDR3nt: TGTGCCAGCATGGGAGGGAAAGGTGCACCCCTCCACTTT

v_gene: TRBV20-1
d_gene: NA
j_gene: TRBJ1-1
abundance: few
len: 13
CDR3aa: CSARLQPNTEAFF
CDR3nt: TGCAGTGCTAGACTACAACCCAACACTGAAGCTTTCTTT

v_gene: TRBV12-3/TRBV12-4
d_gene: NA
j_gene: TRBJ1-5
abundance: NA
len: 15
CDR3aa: CANSPQGRDNQTQHF
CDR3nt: TGTGCCAACAGTCCACAAGGCCGAGACAATCAGACCCAGCATTTT

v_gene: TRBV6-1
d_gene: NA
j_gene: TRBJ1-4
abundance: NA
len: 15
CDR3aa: CASSEFRDPNEKLFF
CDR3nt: TGTGCCAGCAGTGAATTCAGGGATCCTAATGAAAAACTGTTTTTT

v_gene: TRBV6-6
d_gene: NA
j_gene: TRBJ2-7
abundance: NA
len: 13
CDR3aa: CASTTSDVYEQYF
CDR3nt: TGTGCCAGCACGACTAGTGACGTTTACGAGCAGTACTTC

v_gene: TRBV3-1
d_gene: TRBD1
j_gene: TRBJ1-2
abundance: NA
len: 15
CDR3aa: CASSQVGTGAYGYTF
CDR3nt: TGTGCCAGCAGCCAAGTAGGGACAGGGGCTTATGGCTACACCTTC

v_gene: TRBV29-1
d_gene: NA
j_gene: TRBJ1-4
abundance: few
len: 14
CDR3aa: CSVWSGATNEKLFF
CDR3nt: TGCAGCGTTTGGAGCGGGGCAACTAATGAAAAACTGTTTTTT

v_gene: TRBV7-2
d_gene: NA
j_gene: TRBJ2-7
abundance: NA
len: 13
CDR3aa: CASSLRYSYEQYF
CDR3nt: TGTGCCAGCAGCTTAAGATATTCCTACGAGCAGTACTTC

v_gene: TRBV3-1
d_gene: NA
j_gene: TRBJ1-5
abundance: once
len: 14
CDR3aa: CASSQDPANQPQHF
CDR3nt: TGTGCCAGCAGCCAAGATCCAGCGAATCAGCCCCAGCATTTT

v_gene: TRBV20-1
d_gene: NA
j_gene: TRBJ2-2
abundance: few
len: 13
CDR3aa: CSARSYSTGELFF
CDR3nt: TGCAGTGCTAGGTCATATAGCACCGGGGAGCTGTTTTTT

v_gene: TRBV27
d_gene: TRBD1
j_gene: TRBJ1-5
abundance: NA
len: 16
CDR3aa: CASRQTGAGSNQPQHF
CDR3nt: TGTGCCAGCAGGCAGACAGGGGCGGGAAGCAATCAGCCCCAGCATTTT

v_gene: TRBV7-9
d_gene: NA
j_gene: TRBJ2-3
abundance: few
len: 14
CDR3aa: CASRPYPRSDTQYF
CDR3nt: TGTGCCAGCAGACCATACCCCCGGAGTGATACGCAGTATTTT

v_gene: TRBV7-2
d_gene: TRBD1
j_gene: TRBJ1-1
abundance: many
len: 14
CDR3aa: CASNPGGSSTEAFF
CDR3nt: TGTGCCAGCAACCCAGGGGGCTCAAGCACTGAAGCTTTCTTT

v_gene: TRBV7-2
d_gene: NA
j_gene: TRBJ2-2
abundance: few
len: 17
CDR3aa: CASSLRPISVDTGELFF
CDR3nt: TGTGCCAGCAGCTTAAGACCGATCTCGGTTGACACCGGGGAGCTGTTTTTT

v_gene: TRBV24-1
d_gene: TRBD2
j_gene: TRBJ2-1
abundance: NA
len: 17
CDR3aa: CATSDLAGGPNYNEQFF
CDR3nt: TGTGCCACCAGTGATTTAGCGGGAGGGCCCAACTACAATGAGCAGTTCTTC

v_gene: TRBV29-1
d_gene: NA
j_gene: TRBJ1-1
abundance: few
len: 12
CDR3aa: CSARRGQNEAFF
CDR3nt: TGCAGCGCTAGACGCGGACAGAATGAAGCTTTCTTT

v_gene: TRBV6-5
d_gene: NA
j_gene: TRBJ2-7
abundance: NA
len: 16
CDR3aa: CASSYSSILIPYEQYF
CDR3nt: TGTGCCAGCAGTTACTCTTCCATTCTAATCCCCTACGAGCAGTACTTC

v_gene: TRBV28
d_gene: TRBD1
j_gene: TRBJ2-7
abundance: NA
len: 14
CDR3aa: CASRRGQGSYEQYF
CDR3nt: TGTGCCAGCAGGCGGGGACAGGGCAGCTACGAGCAGTACTTC

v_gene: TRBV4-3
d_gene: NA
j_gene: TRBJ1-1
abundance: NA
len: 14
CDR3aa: CASSQTTGNTEAFF
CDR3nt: TGCGCCAGCAGCCAAACGACTGGGAACACTGAAGCTTTCTTT

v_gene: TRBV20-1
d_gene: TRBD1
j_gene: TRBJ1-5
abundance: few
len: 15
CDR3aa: CSARVFQGANQPQHF
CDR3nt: TGCAGTGCTAGAGTTTTCCAGGGGGCCAATCAGCCCCAGCATTTT

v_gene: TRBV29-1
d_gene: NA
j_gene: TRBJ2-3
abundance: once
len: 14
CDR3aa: CGVVSGGSTDTQYF
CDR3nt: TGCGGCGTTGTAAGCGGCGGTAGCACAGATACGCAGTATTTT

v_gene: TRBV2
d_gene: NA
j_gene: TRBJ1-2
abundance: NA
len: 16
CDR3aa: CASSESWNPRNYGYTF
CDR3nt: TGTGCCAGCAGTGAAAGCTGGAACCCCCGGAACTATGGCTACACCTTC

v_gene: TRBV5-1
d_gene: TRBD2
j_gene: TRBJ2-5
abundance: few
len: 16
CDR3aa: CASGPGPTSGLETQYF
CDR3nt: TGCGCCAGCGGCCCGGGCCCGACTAGCGGGCTAGAGACCCAGTACTTC

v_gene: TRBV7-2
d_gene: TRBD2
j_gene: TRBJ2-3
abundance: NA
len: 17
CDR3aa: CASSSLALGEGGRTQYF
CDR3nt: TGTGCCAGCAGCTCACTAGCTTTGGGGGAGGGCGGCCGTACGCAGTATTTT

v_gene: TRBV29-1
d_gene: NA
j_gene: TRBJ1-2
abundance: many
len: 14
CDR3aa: CSVRDPTLNYGYTF
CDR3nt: TGCAGCGTGCGGGACCCCACTCTTAACTATGGCTACACCTTC

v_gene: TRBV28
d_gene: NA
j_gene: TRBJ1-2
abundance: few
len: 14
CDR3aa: CASSFGGASYGYTF
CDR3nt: TGTGCCAGCAGTTTTGGGGGGGCGAGCTATGGCTACACCTTC

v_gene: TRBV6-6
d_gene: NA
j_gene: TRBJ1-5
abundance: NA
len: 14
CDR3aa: CASRTDGPYQPQHF
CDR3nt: TGTGCCAGCAGAACCGACGGCCCTTATCAGCCCCAGCATTTT

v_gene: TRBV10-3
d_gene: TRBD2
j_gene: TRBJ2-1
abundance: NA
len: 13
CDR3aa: CATSGGGEGEQFF
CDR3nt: TGTGCCACCAGCGGCGGGGGTGAGGGTGAGCAGTTCTTC

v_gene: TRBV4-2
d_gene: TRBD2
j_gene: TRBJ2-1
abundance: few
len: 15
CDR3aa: CASSQGASGSDEQFF
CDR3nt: TGTGCCAGCAGCCAAGGGGCTAGCGGGAGTGATGAGCAGTTCTTC

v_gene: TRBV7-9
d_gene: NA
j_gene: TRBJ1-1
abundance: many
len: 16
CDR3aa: CASSLAGSQYATEAFF
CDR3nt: TGTGCCAGCAGCTTAGCGGGCAGCCAATATGCCACTGAAGCTTTCTTT

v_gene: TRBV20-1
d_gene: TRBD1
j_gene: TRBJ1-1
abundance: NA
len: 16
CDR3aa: CSATKTGGATNTEAFF
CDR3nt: TGCAGTGCTACTAAAACAGGGGGCGCAACGAACACTGAAGCTTTCTTT

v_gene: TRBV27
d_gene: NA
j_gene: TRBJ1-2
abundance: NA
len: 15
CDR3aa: CVSNSQGEGNYGYTF
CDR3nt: TGTGTCAGCAATTCACAGGGAGAGGGGAACTATGGCTACACCTTC

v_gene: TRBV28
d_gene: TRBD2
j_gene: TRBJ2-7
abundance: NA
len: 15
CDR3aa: CASVAGLAGVYEQYF
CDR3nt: TGTGCCAGCGTGGCGGGGCTAGCGGGAGTGTACGAGCAGTACTTC